This record covers a single T cell receptor (beta chain). What it recognizes is unknown. The sample comes from a study of cytomegalovirus exposure and HLA in healthy donors. As for the study in general: Of approximately 400 genotyped donors, approximately 80% clustered with self-reported Caucasian donors. Study observations and caveats: Association of a missense DCLRE1C variant with TCR beta V- and J-gene trimming was reported in a later analysis. For cytomegalovirus status, the classifier reportedly gave diagnoses with high specificity and sensitivity.

The PCR used 60 Vbeta and 13 Jbeta primers. Original analysis: Later, roughly 86 million unique TCR beta chains were counted in an analysis, and 10 million to 12 million of them were shared. Generated by immunoSEQ multiplex PCR, the TCRdb table keeps only in-frame clones and is missing some. V, J and clone size reflect that table, while D and trimming were determined from the DNA. The sample carries 150,000 or so clones, roughly 70% recorded once. Trimming shortened V by 7 bases and J by 4 bases, and 11 bases separated the two germline ends. The CDR3 length is 13 residues. Germline lookup yields CDR1 LNHDA and CDR2 SQIVND (reference sequence).

Sequencing input: PBMCs. The TCR comes from a man aged 25-45 years in good health and CMV-seropositive. The rearrangement links TRBV19 to TRBJ1-5; D gene uncertain. CDR3 in DNA: TGTGCCAGTATCGAACCGGGAAATCAGCCCCAGCATTTT. Its translation is CASIEPGNQPQHF. The variable domain in full, with the rest retrieved from reference TRBV19 and TRBJ1-5, is DGGITQSPKYLFRKEGQNVTLSCEQNLNHDAMYWYRQDPGQGLRLIYYSQIVNDFQKGDIAEGYSVSREKKESFPLTVTSAQKNPTAFYLCASIEPGNQPQHFGDGTRLSIL.